These 18 T cell receptor beta chains were all obtained from the same sample, sequenced in a study of Graves' ophthalmopathy and Graves' hyperthyroidism listed by TCRdb under 2018. The sequencing machine was an Illumina HiSeq 2000. For repertoire sequencing, the TCR beta CDR3 regions were amplified from RNA transcripts. A first-round RT-PCR used HTBI primers with the Qiagen OneStep RT-PCR kit, followed by a second-round multiplex PCR, size selection and purification. The public reads were reanalyzed by TCRdb: fastp trimming at Q25, MiXCR alignment, in-frame beta chains only. Rows are combined by CDR3 protein, so each entry shows the most common genes and DNA. This sample has around 1,000,000 distinct CDR3 sequences in its table, and 36% of those were observed once. The top ten constitute 11% of the sample. Material: peripheral blood or thyroid tissue (not recorded which). The receptors shown here come from an adult man with Graves' hyperthyroidism.

This clonotype was observed once. The V call is TRBV29-1, the J call TRBJ2-5; D perhaps matches TRBD2 (6 bases). CDR3 length equals 16 residues. Germline CDR1 reads SQVTM; CDR2 reads ANQGSEA. The CDR3 protein is CSAPIGLTGVKETQYF. The CDR3 DNA reads TGCAGTGCTCCAATCGGGCTTACGGGGGTTAAAGAGACCCAGTACTTC.

Turning to this clonotype: With a much larger clone just one base away, this may be a read error. The rearrangement links TRBV14 to TRBJ2-5, with no clear D. There are 14 residues in the CDR3. V was pared by 4 bases and J by 5 bases, with 14 bases between. In germline, CDR1 is SGHDN, CDR2 FVKESK. CDR3 DNA: TGTGCCAGCAGCCCCGTGGGCCACGTCGAGACCCAGTACTTC. This translates into CASSPVGHVETQYF.

A note on this clonotype: In this CDR3 the conserved last residue, phenylalanine or tryptophan, is missing, so a read error is likely. It is unclear where the CDR3 begins or ends on the DNA, so no DNA is shown, and the CDR3 is as TCRdb lists it. V usage is TRBV14 and J usage is TRBJ1-2. The CDR3 is 8 amino acids in total, end residues counted. The germline CDR1 and CDR2 sequences are SGHDN and FVKESK. CDR3: CASKSQSI.

The sample holds many counts of this clonotype. The rearrangement joins TRBV5-1 to TRBJ1-6; D not resolved. The CDR3 sequence is 15 residues long. V was cut by 2 bases and J by 7 bases, with 13 bases left in between. The germline V gene has CDR1 SGHRS and CDR2 YFSETQ. CDR3: CASSFREHMNSPLHF. Written as DNA, the CDR3 is TGCGCCAGCAGCTTTCGAGAACACATGAATTCACCCCTCCACTTT.

This clonotype was observed at least ten times. This rearrangement joins TRBV9 to TRBJ1-5, with TRBD1 as a possible D gene (6 bases). Trimming left V 0 bases short and J 6 bases short, with 10 bases between. This CDR3 has 14 residues. Germline V CDR1 and CDR2: SGDLS, YYNGEE. CDR3 loop: CASSVDRGFQPQHF. CDR3 bases: TGTGCCAGCAGCGTAGATAGGGGGTTTCAGCCCCAGCATTTT.

This clonotype came up a few times. The J gene is TRBJ2-7, the V gene TRBV6-5; a weak D match, TRBD2 (5 bases). The germline gives CDR1 MNHEY, CDR2 SVGAGI. CDR3 length: 14 residues. Deletions cut 5 bases from V and 3 bases from J, with 14 bases between. The CDR3 loop reads CASSGRSGIYEQYF. In DNA, the CDR3 is TGTGCCAGCAGTGGCCGGTCGGGGATCTACGAGCAGTACTTC.

This clonotype appeared many times. The rearrangement links TRBV10-3 to TRBJ1-6; 10 positions match TRBD1. The length of the CDR3 is 16 residues. Per germline, CDR1 ENHRY and CDR2 SYGVKD. The trim removed 10 bases at V and 9 bases at J, leaving 15 bases unmatched. CDR3 in amino acids: CATHSGFGTGVSPLHF. The CDR3 coding sequence is TGTGCCACCCATTCGGGGTTCGGGACAGGGGTTTCACCCCTCCACTTT.

The gene calls are TRBV20-1 and TRBJ2-5, with 8 bases aligning to TRBD2. Per the germline V gene, CDR1 is DFQATT and CDR2 is SNEGSKA (reference sequence). This CDR3 is built from 13 residues. The trim removed 6 bases at V and 5 bases at J, leaving 8 bases unmatched. CDR3 sequence reads: CSAIQRGRETQYF. In DNA form, the CDR3 reads TGCAGTGCCATCCAGCGGGGGCGGGAGACCCAGTACTTC.

The chain uses TRBV24-1 and TRBJ1-5; a weak D match, TRBD1 (5 bases). Germline V gene lookup returns CDR1 KGHDR and CDR2 SFDVKD. CDR3 length: 13 residues. V shed 5 bases and J shed 9 bases, with 13 bases lying between them. CDR3 in DNA: TGTGCCACCAGTGGAGGGACCCAGCGGCCCCAGCATTTT. Translation: CATSGGTQRPQHF.

The rearrangement links TRBV2 to TRBJ2-5, with D possibly matching TRBD1 (6 bases). The CDR3 extends over 16 amino acids. V was pared by 5 bases and J by 4 bases, with 20 bases between. Germline V lookup: CDR1 SNHLY, CDR2 FYNNEI. CDR3 sequence (DNA): TGTGCCAGCAGTCCCAATTCCGGGACACACCCAGAGACCCAGTACTTC. Translating gives CASSPNSGTHPETQYF.

The genes are TRBV29-1 and TRBJ1-2; D is ambiguous. The germline CDR1 and CDR2 sequences are SQVTM and ANQGSEA. This CDR3 comprises 11 residues. Trimming took 8 bases from V and 4 from J, leaving 11 bases between them. Here the CDR3 reads CSLSNTYGYTF. In DNA, the CDR3 is TGCAGCCTGAGTAATACCTATGGCTACACCTTC.

This clonotype has just a few counts. The chain employs TRBV11-2 and TRBJ2-7; D possibly corresponds to TRBD1 (6 bases). The CDR3 consists of 12 residues. The germline gives CDR1 SGHAT, CDR2 FQNNGV. Trimming left V 8 bases short and J 10 bases short, with 18 bases between. For the CDR3, the DNA is TGTGCCAGCGGTCCCCTAGGGGGAAGCCAGTACTTC. Its translation is CASGPLGGSQYF.

The chain uses TRBV7-6 and TRBJ1-5; D is ambiguous. V was trimmed by 4 bases and J by 10 bases, leaving 14 bases between them. Germline V lookup: CDR1 SGHVS, CDR2 FNYEAQ. The CDR3 is made up of 13 amino acids. The CDR3 sequence is CASSSSQADPQHF. In nucleotides, the CDR3 is TGTGCCAGCAGCTCCTCGCAGGCCGATCCCCAGCATTTT.

This clonotype was seen at least ten times. The chain is built from TRBV19 and TRBJ2-6; tentative D call: TRBD2 (6 bases). CDR1 LNHDA and CDR2 SQIVND come from the germline V gene (reference sequence). The V end lost 3 bases, the J end lost 10 bases, and 16 bases lay between the germline ends. The CDR3 runs 15 residues. Here the CDR3 DNA reads TGTGCCAGTAGTATCACAAATACCGGGAGAAACGTCCTGACTTTC. Translation: CASSITNTGRNVLTF. The complete variable domain, with remaining parts taken from reference TRBV19 and TRBJ2-6, reads DGGITQSPKYLFRKEGQNVTLSCEQNLNHDAMYWYRQDPGQGLRLIYYSQIVNDFQKGDIAEGYSVSREKKESFPLTVTSAQKNPTAFYLCASSITNTGRNVLTFGAGSRLTVL.

The rearrangement uses TRBV6-2 or TRBV6-3 and TRBJ1-2, with D unclear. The germline V gene has CDR1 MNHEY and CDR2 SVGEGT. V lost 4 bases, J lost 7 bases, and 10 bases lay in between. The CDR3 loop spans 12 amino acids. The CDR3 region has the DNA TGTGCCAGCAGTTCACCGGGAGGTGGCTACACCTTC. It specifies CASSSPGGGYTF.

This clonotype appeared many times. This rearrangement joins TRBV7-9 to TRBJ2-5; D gene uncertain. This CDR3 contains 12 residues. Deletions cut 5 bases from V and 2 bases from J, with 6 bases between. Germline values: CDR1 SEHNR, CDR2 FQNEAQ (reference sequence). The DNA for the CDR3 is TGTGCCAGCAGCCCTACACAAGAGACCCAGTACTTC. Translation gives CASSPTQETQYF.

The chain links TRBV24-1 to TRBJ2-2, with 9 positions matching TRBD2. The V and J ends lost 4 bases and 1 base, in that order; junction bases with no gene match: 6. Germline V gene data show CDR1 as KGHDR and CDR2 as SFDVKD. CDR3 length equals 17 residues. The CDR3 coding sequence is TGTGCCACCAGTGACCTACGGACTAGCGTGAACACCGGGGAGCTGTTTTTT. Amino acids: CATSDLRTSVNTGELFF.

The V call is TRBV27, the J call TRBJ1-2; a possible D gene is TRBD1 (6 bases). This CDR3 has 16 amino acids. Germline V gene lookup returns CDR1 MNHEY and CDR2 SMNVEV (reference sequence). The V gene lost 5 bases and the J gene lost 6 bases, with 22 bases spanning the gap. The CDR3 protein is CASSLWADTQGHGYTF. In DNA, the CDR3 is TGTGCCAGCAGTCTCTGGGCGGACACCCAGGGGCATGGCTACACCTTC.